These 26 T cell receptor beta chains were all obtained from the same sample, sequenced in a study of shared clonotypes between healthy human individuals (TCRdb year 2020). Libraries came from the immunoSEQ multiplex PCR assay. This immuneACCESS table, as held by TCRdb, lists in-frame sequences with V and J called but not all clones. Of the missing ones, under half trace to an unresolved V gene in checked studies; the others have no known cause. A total of 2 million to 2.5 million clones appear in this sample, 90% to 96% of them only once. Together, the top ten hold around 0.13% of the sample. Source material: naive CD4+ T cells sorted from blood. The cell subset or site label, read with the paper, signifies: CD45RA+ positively selected. Receptor source: a man younger than 35 in good health.

This clone was picked up one time. Within the sample, other DNA sequences also encode this same CDR3. V is TRBV20-1 and J is TRBJ2-7; D unclear. This CDR3 has 11 amino acids. CDR1 and CDR2 from the germline V gene are DFQATT and SNEGSKA (reference sequence). V shed 6 bases and J shed 3 bases, with 9 bases lying between them. The CDR3 coding sequence is TGCAGTGCAAGACAAGACTACGAGCAGTACTTC. Protein product: CSARQDYEQYF.

The chain links TRBV30 to TRBJ2-7, with TRBD1 identical over 10 bases. The V segment lost 1 base and the J segment 6 bases; nucleotides outside the gene matches: 6. The CDR3 totals 14 residues. Germline CDR1 and CDR2: GTSNPN and SVGIG (reference sequence). CDR3 sequence (DNA): TGTGCCTGGAGTGGGGGGACAGGGGCGGGCGAGCAGTACTTC. This encodes CAWSGGTGAGEQYF.

The chain links TRBV6-5 to TRBJ1-2; 11 positions agree with TRBD1. The V segment lost 6 bases and the J segment 8 bases; nucleotides outside the gene matches: 11. This CDR3 spans 15 amino acids. The germline V gene has CDR1 MNHEY and CDR2 SVGAGI. The CDR3 reads CASRESGQGVQGYTF. CDR3 nucleotides: TGTGCCAGCAGAGAGTCGGGACAGGGGGTTCAGGGCTACACCTTC.

On this clone: The sample contains more than one DNA sequence encoding this CDR3. The J gene is TRBJ2-1, the V gene TRBV4-1; 9 bases align to TRBD2. CDR1 is MGHRA and CDR2 is YSYEKL in the germline V gene. V shed 0 bases and J 4 bases; nucleotides not matched to a gene: 4. This CDR3 is built from 16 residues. CDR3 sequence: CASSQDPSGTYNEQFF. In DNA form, the CDR3 reads TGCGCCAGCAGCCAAGATCCTAGCGGGACTTACAATGAGCAGTTCTTC.

The chain uses TRBV9 and TRBJ2-7, with TRBD1 identical over 7 bases. V dropped 0 bases and J dropped 3; count of bases not matched to a gene: 3. CDR1 is SGDLS, CDR2 YYNGEE, per germline. The CDR3 spans 14 residues. DNA for the CDR3: TGTGCCAGCAGCGTAGAGGCAGGGGGCTACGAGCAGTACTTC. Its translation: CASSVEAGGYEQYF. Full variable domain (outside the CDR3, taken from reference TRBV9 and TRBJ2-7): DSGVTQTPKHLITATGQRVTLRCSPRSGDLSVYWYQQSLDQGLQFLIQYYNGEERAKGNILERFSAQQFPDLHSELNLSSLELGDSALYFCASSVEAGGYEQYFGPGTRLTVT.

This chain uses TRBV6-5 with TRBJ2-1, with no clear D. The CDR3 spans 14 residues. The V end lost 6 bases, the J end lost 5 bases, and 14 bases lay between the germline ends. The V gene's germline CDR1 is MNHEY and CDR2 SVGAGI. This chain's CDR3 is CASSLSRPHNEQFF. The DNA for the CDR3 is TGTGCCAGCAGCCTGTCGCGCCCACACAATGAGCAGTTCTTC.

The chain employs TRBV6-6 and TRBJ1-1; 11 bases are shared with TRBD1. Per germline, CDR1 MNHNY and CDR2 SVGAGI (reference sequence). V trimming: 7 bases; J trimming: 5 bases; junction bases outside the gene matches: 6. The CDR3 contains 14 residues. The CDR3 sequence is CASTYGTGGTEAFF. The DNA for the CDR3 is TGTGCCAGCACCTACGGGACAGGGGGGACTGAAGCTTTCTTT.

This clone appeared a few times. This chain uses TRBV6-1 with TRBJ1-5; possibly TRBD1 for D (5 bases). The CDR3 is 14 residues long. Trimming stripped 3 bases from V and 0 bases from J, with 6 bases between. Per the germline V gene, CDR1 is MNHNS and CDR2 is SASEGT. The CDR3 coding sequence is TGTGCCAGCAGTGAGACAGATAGCAATCAGCCCCAGCATTTT. This gives the protein CASSETDSNQPQHF.

The chain uses TRBV28 and TRBJ2-7; perhaps D is TRBD1 or TRBD2 (6 bases each). Germline V gene sequence: CDR1 MDHEN, CDR2 SYDVKM. The CDR3 length is 15 residues. Deletions cut 5 bases from V and 3 bases from J, with 17 bases between. The CDR3, as DNA: TGTGCCAGCAGTCCCCCAACGGGGGCGAACTACGAGCAGTACTTC. It translates to CASSPPTGANYEQYF.

For this clone: At the DNA level, this CDR3 is encoded by other sequences in the same sample as well. This chain uses TRBV30 with TRBJ1-1; 8 bases agree with TRBD1. V lost 2 bases to trimming and J lost 0 bases; unmatched junction nucleotides: 2. The germline V gene has CDR1 GTSNPN and CDR2 SVGIG (reference sequence). The CDR3 has 14 residues. The CDR3 sequence is CAWSRQGLNTEAFF. CDR3 in DNA: TGTGCCTGGAGTCGACAGGGGCTGAACACTGAAGCTTTCTTT.

The chain is built from TRBV4-1 and TRBJ2-6, with 10 bases identical to TRBD1. CDR3 length equals 18 residues. Germline loops: CDR1 MGHRA, CDR2 YSYEKL. Trimming at V came to 0 bases and at J to 2 bases, leaving 4 bases not matched to a gene. CDR3 nucleotides: TGCGCCAGCAGCCAAGAGAGGACAGGGGGAACTGGGGCCAACGTCCTGACTTTC. This encodes CASSQERTGGTGANVLTF.

This clone was picked up a small number of times. The sample carries other DNA sequences with the same CDR3. The chain recombines TRBV15 with TRBJ2-7; 7 nucleotides align to TRBD2. The CDR3 covers 14 residues. Germline CDR1 is LNHNV and CDR2 is YYDKDF (reference sequence). V dropped 1 base and J dropped 0; count of bases not matched to a gene: 0. The CDR3 here is CATSRGGSSYEQYF. CDR3 sequence (DNA): TGTGCCACCAGCAGAGGCGGGAGCTCCTACGAGCAGTACTTC.

This clone was found once. The V gene is TRBV9, the J gene TRBJ2-1; TRBD1 agrees at 8 bases. There are 16 residues in the CDR3. Germline CDR1 and CDR2: SGDLS and YYNGEE. V lost 3 bases and J lost 0; bases outside the gene matches: 5. CDR3 coding DNA: TGTGCCAGCAGCGCTACGGGACAGGCCTCCTACAATGAGCAGTTCTTC. It encodes CASSATGQASYNEQFF.

This chain joins TRBV6-1 and TRBJ2-2, with D possibly being TRBD2 (6 bases). The germline V and J ends were trimmed by 7 bases and 0 bases, with 9 bases remaining between them. Germline CDR1 reads MNHNS; CDR2 reads SASEGT. The CDR3 is 14 residues long. CDR3: CASIGGANTGELFF. CDR3 bases: TGTGCCAGCATCGGAGGGGCGAACACCGGGGAGCTGTTTTTT.

V gene TRBV19 combines with J gene TRBJ2-1, with 13 bases matching TRBD2. CDR1 and CDR2 from the germline V gene are LNHDA and SQIVND (reference sequence). The CDR3 loop spans 21 amino acids. Losses at the gene ends were 1 base for V and 0 bases for J; bases not matched to a gene: 12. DNA for the CDR3: TGTGCCAGTAGTATAGGAGGGTCCGGACTAGCGGGGGCCAGCTCCTACAATGAGCAGTTCTTC. Translating gives CASSIGGSGLAGASSYNEQFF.

The chain has TRBV30 and TRBJ1-2; D is unresolved. CDR1 is GTSNPN and CDR2 is SVGIG in the germline V gene (reference sequence). This CDR3 is 13 amino acids long. V was pared by 3 bases and J by 7 bases, with 15 bases between. The CDR3 region is CAWRRDMAGGYTF. The CDR3 DNA sequence: TGTGCCTGGAGAAGAGACATGGCCGGTGGCTACACCTTC.

About this clone: The sample holds other DNA sequences that translate to the same CDR3. This chain uses TRBV2 with TRBJ2-7, with D uncertain. The CDR3 runs to 11 residues. CDR1 is SNHLY and CDR2 is FYNNEI in the germline V gene. Between the trimmed V and J ends, which lost 4 bases and 6 bases, there was a span of 7 bases. The CDR3 coding sequence is TGTGCCAGCAGTGTTGTGGGCGAGCAGTACTTC. It specifies CASSVVGEQYF.

This chain joins TRBV29-1 and TRBJ2-3, with 13 bases identical to TRBD2. CDR1 is SQVTM and CDR2 is ANQGSEA in the germline V gene. The length of the CDR3 is 16 residues. The V gene end was trimmed by 3 bases and the J gene end by 4 bases; junction bases not matched to a gene: 7. The CDR3 DNA follows: TGCAGCGTTGACGAGAGGACTAGCGGGAGTCCAGATACGCAGTATTTT. This translates into CSVDERTSGSPDTQYF.

CDR3 loop: CASSYLSNTEAFF. CDR3 nucleotides: TGTGCCAGCAGTTACTTGAGTAACACTGAAGCTTTCTTT. The J gene is TRBJ1-1, the V gene TRBV6-5; D not certain. Germline V gene lookup returns CDR1 MNHEY and CDR2 SVGAGI. The CDR3 has 13 amino acids. V was pared by 1 base and J by 2 bases, with 5 bases between.

This chain links TRBV18 with TRBJ2-5, with 7 bases matching TRBD1. The germline V gene has CDR1 KGHSH and CDR2 LQKENI. CDR3 length: 14 residues. V lost 1 base to trimming and J lost 4 bases; unmatched junction nucleotides: 3. CDR3 residues: CASSPLDRRETQYF. CDR3 sequence (DNA): TGTGCCAGCTCACCACTGGACAGGAGAGAGACCCAGTACTTC.

The chain has TRBV2 and TRBJ2-1; 10 nucleotides line up with TRBD2. V lost 3 bases to trimming and J lost 7 bases; unmatched junction nucleotides: 6. The CDR3 spans 15 residues. Germline loops: CDR1 SNHLY, CDR2 FYNNEI. This CDR3 reads CASSDHLAGDNEQFF. The CDR3 DNA sequence: TGTGCCAGCAGTGATCACCTAGCGGGGGATAATGAGCAGTTCTTC. The full variable domain, in which reference TRBV2 and TRBJ2-1 provide the parts outside the CDR3, is EPEVTQTPSHQVTQMGQEVILRCVPISNHLYFYWYRQILGQKVEFLVSFYNNEISEKSEIFDDQFSVERPDGSNFTLKIRSTKLEDSAMYFCASSDHLAGDNEQFFGPGTRLTVL.

Concerning this clone: The sample holds other DNA sequences that translate to the same CDR3. V usage is TRBV4-3 and J usage is TRBJ2-7; D unclear. The CDR3 sequence is 13 residues long. The ends were cut back, 0 bases at V and 3 bases at J, with 6 bases in the middle. Germline V lookup: CDR1 LGHNA, CDR2 YSLEER. For the CDR3, the DNA is TGCGCCAGCAGCCAAGAGTTGGGCTACGAGCAGTACTTC. It encodes CASSQELGYEQYF.

About this clone: Other nucleotide sequences from this sample produce the same CDR3. This chain connects TRBV27 to TRBJ1-1; TRBD1 matches at 7 bases. V was clipped by 5 bases and J by 0 bases; unmatched bases: 3. The CDR3 extends over 14 amino acids. Germline values: CDR1 MNHEY, CDR2 SMNVEV (reference sequence). The CDR3 DNA is TGTGCCAGCAGTCACAGGGGCATGAACACTGAAGCTTTCTTT. Its protein product is CASSHRGMNTEAFF.

The chain employs TRBV29-1 and TRBJ2-1; tentatively, D is TRBD2 (6 bases). The CDR3 is 14 amino acids. CDR1 is SQVTM, CDR2 ANQGSEA, per germline. Trimming removed 7 bases at V and 10 bases at J, with 23 bases between. The CDR3 sequence is CSAGTFGGNMEQFF. In DNA, the CDR3 is TGCAGCGCCGGAACTTTTGGGGGGAACATGGAGCAGTTCTTC.

The J gene is TRBJ1-4, the V gene TRBV4-3, with a tentative D call TRBD1 (5 bases). V was shortened by 0 bases and J by 5 bases, with 13 bases between the two germline ends. This CDR3 has 16 amino acids. Germline V gene lookup returns CDR1 LGHNA and CDR2 YSLEER. The CDR3 spells CASSQDFGRVNEKLFF. CDR3 DNA: TGCGCCAGCAGCCAAGATTTCGGCAGGGTAAATGAAAAACTGTTTTTT.

V gene TRBV5-6 combines with J gene TRBJ2-2, with D possibly being TRBD2 (6 bases). V was pared by 2 bases and J by 5 bases, with 13 bases between. Germline V lookup: CDR1 SGHDT, CDR2 YYEEEE. The CDR3 is 15 residues long. The chain's CDR3 is CASSLSGRRTGELFF. The CDR3 nucleotides read TGTGCCAGCAGCTTAAGTGGGAGGAGGACCGGGGAGCTGTTTTTT.